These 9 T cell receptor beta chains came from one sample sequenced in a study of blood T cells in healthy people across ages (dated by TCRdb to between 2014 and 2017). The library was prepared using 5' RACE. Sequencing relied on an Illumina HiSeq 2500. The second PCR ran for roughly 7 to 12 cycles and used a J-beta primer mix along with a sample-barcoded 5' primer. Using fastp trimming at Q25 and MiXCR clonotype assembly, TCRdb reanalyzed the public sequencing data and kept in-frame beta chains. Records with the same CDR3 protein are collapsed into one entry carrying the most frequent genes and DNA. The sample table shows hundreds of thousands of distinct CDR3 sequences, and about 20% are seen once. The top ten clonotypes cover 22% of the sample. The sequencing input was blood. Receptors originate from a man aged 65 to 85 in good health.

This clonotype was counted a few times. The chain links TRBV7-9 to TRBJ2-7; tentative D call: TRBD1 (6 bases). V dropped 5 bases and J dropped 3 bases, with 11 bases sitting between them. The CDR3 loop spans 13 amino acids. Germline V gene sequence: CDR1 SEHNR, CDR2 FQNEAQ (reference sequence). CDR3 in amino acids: CASSPDSFYEQYF. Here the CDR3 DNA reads TGTGCCAGCAGCCCGGACAGTTTCTACGAGCAGTACTTC. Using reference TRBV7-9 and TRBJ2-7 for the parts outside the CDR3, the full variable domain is DTGVSQNPRHKITKRGQNVTFRCDPISEHNRLYWYRQTLGQGPEFLTYFQNEAQLEKSRLLSDRFSAERPKGSFSTLEIQRTEQGDSAMYLCASSPDSFYEQYFGPGTRLTVT.

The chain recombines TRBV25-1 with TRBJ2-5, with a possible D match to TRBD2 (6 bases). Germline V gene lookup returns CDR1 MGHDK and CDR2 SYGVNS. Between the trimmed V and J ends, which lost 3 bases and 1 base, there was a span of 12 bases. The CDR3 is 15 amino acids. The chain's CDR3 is CASSEMGAGQETQYF. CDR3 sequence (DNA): TGTGCCAGCAGTGAGATGGGAGCGGGCCAAGAGACCCAGTACTTC.

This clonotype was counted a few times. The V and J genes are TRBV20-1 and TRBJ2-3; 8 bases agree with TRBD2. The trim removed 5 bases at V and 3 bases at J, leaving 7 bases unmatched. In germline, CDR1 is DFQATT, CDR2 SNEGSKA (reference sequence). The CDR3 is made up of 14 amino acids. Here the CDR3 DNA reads TGCAGTGCTCCCCGGGGGGGGCGGACAGATACGCAGTATTTT. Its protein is CSAPRGGRTDTQYF.

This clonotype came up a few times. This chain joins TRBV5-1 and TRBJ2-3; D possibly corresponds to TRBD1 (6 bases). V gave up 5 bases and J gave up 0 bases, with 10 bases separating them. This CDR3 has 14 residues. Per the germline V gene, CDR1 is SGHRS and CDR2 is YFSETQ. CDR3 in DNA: TGCGCCAGCAGGAAGACAGGCAGCACAGATACGCAGTATTTT. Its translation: CASRKTGSTDTQYF. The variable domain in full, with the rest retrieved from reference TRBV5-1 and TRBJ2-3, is KAGVTQTPRYLIKTRGQQVTLSCSPISGHRSVSWYQQTPGQGLQFLFEYFSETQRNKGNFPGRFSGRQFSNSRSEMNVSTLELGDSALYLCASRKTGSTDTQYFGPGTRLTVL.

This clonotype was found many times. CDR3 coding DNA: TGCAGTGCAGCGGGGCTTTACTACAATGAGCAGTTCTTC. Translation gives CSAAGLYYNEQFF. The V and J genes are TRBV20-1 and TRBJ2-1; 7 bases are a match to TRBD2. Germline CDR1 DFQATT, CDR2 SNEGSKA (reference sequence). The V and J ends lost 6 bases and 3 bases, in that order; junction bases with no gene match: 5. The CDR3 contains 13 residues.

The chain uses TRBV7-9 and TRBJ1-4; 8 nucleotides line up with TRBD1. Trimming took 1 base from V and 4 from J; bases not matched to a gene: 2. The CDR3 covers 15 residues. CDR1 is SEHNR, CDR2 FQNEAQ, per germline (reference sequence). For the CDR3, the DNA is TGTGCCAGCAGCTTAGGGGACAGGCTTAATGAAAAACTGTTTTTT. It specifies CASSLGDRLNEKLFF.

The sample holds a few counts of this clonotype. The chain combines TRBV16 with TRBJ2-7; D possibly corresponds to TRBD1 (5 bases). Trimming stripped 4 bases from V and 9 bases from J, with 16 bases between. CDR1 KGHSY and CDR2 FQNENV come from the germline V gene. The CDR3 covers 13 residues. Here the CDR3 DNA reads TGTGCCAGCAGCCTTTCACAGGAGACTGGGCAGTACGTC. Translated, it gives CASSLSQETGQYV.

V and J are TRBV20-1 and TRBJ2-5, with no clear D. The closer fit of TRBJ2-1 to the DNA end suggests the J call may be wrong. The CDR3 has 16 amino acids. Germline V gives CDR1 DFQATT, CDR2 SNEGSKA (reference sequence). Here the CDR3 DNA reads TGCAGTGCTAGAGCCCCTAACCCGGGCACCTACAATGAGCAGTTCTTC. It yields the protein CSARAPNPGTYNEQFF.

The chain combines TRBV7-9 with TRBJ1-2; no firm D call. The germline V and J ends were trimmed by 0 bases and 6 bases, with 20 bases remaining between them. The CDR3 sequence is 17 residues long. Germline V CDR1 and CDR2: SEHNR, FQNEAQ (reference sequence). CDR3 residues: CASSLALSDGNFNGYTF. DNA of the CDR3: TGTGCCAGCAGCTTAGCGTTGTCAGACGGGAATTTTAATGGCTACACCTTC. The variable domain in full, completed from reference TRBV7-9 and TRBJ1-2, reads DTGVSQNPRHKITKRGQNVTFRCDPISEHNRLYWYRQTLGQGPEFLTYFQNEAQLEKSRLLSDRFSAERPKGSFSTLEIQRTEQGDSAMYLCASSLALSDGNFNGYTFGSGTRLTVV.